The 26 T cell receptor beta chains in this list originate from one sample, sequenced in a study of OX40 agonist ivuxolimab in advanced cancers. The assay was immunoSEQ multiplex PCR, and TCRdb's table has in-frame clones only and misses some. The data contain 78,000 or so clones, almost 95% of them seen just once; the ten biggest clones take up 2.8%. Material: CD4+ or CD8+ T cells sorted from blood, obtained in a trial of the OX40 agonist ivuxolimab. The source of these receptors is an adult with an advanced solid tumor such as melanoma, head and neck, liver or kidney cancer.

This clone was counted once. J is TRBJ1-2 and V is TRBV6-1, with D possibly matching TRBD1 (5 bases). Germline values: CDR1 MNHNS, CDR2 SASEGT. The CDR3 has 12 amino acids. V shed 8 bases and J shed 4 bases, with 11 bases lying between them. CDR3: CASEGSSYGYTF. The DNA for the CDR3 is TGTGCCAGCGAGGGGTCAAGCTATGGCTACACCTTC.

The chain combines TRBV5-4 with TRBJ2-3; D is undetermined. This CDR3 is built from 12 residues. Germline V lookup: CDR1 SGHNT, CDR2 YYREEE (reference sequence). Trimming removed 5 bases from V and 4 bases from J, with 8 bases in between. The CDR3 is CASRMNADTQYF. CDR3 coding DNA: TGTGCCAGCAGAATGAATGCAGATACGCAGTATTTT.

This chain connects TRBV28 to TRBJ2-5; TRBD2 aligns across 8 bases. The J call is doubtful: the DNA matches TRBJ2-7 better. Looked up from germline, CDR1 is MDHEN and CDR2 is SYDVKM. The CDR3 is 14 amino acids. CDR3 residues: CASSLAAGAYEQYF. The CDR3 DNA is TGTGCCAGCAGCCTTGCAGCGGGGGCCTACGAGCAGTACTTC.

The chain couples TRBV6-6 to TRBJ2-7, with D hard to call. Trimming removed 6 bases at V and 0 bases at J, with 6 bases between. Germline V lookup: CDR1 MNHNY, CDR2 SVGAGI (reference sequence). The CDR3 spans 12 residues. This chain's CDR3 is CASRPTSYEQYF. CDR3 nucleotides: TGTGCCAGCAGGCCGACCTCCTACGAGCAGTACTTC.

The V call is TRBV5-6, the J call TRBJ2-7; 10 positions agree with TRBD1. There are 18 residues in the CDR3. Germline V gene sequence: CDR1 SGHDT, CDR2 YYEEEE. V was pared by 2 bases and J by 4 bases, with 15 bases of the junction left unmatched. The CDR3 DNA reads TGTGCCAGCAGCTTATTTCCCTCGGGACAGGGGTTTGCTTACGAGCAGTACTTC. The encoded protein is CASSLFPSGQGFAYEQYF.

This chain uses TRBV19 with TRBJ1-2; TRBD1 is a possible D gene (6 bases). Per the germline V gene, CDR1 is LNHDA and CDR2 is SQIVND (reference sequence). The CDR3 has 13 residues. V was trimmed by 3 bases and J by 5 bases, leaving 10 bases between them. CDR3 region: CASSIDRTYGYTF. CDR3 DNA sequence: TGTGCCAGTAGTATCGACAGGACATATGGCTACACCTTC.

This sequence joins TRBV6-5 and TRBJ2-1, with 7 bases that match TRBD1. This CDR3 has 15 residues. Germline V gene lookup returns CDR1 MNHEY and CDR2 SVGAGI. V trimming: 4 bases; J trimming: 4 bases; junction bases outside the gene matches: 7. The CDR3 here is CASSFQGQRYNEQFF. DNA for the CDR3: TGTGCCAGCAGTTTTCAGGGACAGCGATACAATGAGCAGTTCTTC.

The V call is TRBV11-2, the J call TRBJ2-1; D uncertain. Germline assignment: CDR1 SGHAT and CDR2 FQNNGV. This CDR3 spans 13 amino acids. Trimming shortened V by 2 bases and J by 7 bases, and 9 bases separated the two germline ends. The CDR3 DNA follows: TGTGCCAGCAGCTTAAGCTTGGAGAATGAGCAGTTCTTC. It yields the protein CASSLSLENEQFF.

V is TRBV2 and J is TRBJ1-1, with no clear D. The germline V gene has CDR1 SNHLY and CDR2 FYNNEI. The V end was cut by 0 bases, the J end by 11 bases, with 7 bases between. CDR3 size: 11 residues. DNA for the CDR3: TGTGCCAGCAGTGAAGCTAAGGAGGCTTTCTTT. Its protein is CASSEAKEAFF.

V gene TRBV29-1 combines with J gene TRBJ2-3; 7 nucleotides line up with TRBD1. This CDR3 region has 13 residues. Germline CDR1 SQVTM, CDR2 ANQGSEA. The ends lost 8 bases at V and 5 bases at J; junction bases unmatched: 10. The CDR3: CSTTGVGGDTQYF. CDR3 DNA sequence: TGCAGCACAACAGGGGTAGGAGGAGATACGCAGTATTTT.

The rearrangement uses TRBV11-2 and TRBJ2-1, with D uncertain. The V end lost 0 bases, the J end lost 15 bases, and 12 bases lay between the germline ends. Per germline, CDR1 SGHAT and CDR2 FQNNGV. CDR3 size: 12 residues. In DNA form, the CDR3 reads TGTGCCAGCAGCTTAGAAAGGACGGTTTGGTTCTTC. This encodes CASSLERTVWFF. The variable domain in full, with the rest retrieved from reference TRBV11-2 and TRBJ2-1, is EAGVAQSPRYKIIEKRQSVAFWCNPISGHATLYWYQQILGQGPKLLIQFQNNGVVDDSQLPKDRFSAERLKGVDSTLKIQPAKLEDSAVYLCASSLERTVWFFGPGTRLTVL.

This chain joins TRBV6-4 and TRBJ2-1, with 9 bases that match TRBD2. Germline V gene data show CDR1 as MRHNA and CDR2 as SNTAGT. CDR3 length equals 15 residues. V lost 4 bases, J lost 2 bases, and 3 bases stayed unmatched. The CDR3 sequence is CASSASGAAYNEQFF. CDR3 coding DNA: TGTGCCAGCAGTGCTAGCGGGGCAGCCTACAATGAGCAGTTCTTC.

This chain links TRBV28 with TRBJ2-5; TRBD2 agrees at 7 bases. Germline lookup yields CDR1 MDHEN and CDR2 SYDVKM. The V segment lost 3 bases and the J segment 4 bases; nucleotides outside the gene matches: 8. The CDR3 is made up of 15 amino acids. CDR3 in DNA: TGTGCCAGCAGTTTGGGAGGGGCGGGTCGAGAGACCCAGTACTTC. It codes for CASSLGGAGRETQYF.

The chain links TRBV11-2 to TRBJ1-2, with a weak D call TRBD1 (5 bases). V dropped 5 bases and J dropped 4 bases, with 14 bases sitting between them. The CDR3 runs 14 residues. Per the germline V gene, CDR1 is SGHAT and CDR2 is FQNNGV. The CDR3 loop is CASSPYRGGYGYTF. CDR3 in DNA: TGTGCCAGCAGCCCATATCGGGGGGGCTATGGCTACACCTTC. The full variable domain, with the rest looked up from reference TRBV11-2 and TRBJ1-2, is EAGVAQSPRYKIIEKRQSVAFWCNPISGHATLYWYQQILGQGPKLLIQFQNNGVVDDSQLPKDRFSAERLKGVDSTLKIQPAKLEDSAVYLCASSPYRGGYGYTFGSGTRLTVV.

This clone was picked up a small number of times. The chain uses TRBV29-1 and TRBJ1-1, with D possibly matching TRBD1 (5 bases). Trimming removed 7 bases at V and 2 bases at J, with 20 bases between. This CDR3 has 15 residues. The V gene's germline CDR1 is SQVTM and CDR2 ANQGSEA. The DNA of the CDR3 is TGCAGCGCCAAATACCCCACAGGAATCAACACTGAAGCTTTCTTT. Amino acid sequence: CSAKYPTGINTEAFF.

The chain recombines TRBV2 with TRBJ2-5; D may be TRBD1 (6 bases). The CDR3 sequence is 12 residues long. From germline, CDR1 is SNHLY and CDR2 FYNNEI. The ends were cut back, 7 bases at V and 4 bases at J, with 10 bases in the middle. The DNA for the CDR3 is TGTGCCAGCACCGACAGGACAGAGACCCAGTACTTC. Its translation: CASTDRTETQYF.

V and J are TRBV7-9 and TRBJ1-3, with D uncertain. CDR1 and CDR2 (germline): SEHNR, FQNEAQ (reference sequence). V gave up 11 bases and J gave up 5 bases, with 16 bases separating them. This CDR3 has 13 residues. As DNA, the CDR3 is TGTGCCCACCCAGGAGGAATGAGAAACACCATATATTTT. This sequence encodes CAHPGGMRNTIYF.

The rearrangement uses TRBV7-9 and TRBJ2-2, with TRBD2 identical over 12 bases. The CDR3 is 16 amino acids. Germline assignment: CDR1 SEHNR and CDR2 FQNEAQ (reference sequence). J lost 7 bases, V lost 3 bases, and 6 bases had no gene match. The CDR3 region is CASSFRLAGEDGELFF. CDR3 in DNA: TGTGCCAGCAGCTTCAGACTAGCGGGGGAGGACGGGGAGCTGTTTTTT.

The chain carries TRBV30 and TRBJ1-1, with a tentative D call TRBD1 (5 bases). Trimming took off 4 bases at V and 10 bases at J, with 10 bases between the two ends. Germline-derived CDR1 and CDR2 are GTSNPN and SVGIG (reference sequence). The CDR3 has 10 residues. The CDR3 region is CAWMGERAFF. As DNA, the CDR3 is TGTGCCTGGATGGGGGAGCGAGCTTTCTTT.

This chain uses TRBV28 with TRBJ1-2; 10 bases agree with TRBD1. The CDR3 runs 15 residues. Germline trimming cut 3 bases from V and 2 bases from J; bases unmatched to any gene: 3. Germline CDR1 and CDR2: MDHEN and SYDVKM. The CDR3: CASSFLDRGNYGYTF. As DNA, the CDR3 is TGTGCCAGCAGTTTCTTGGACAGGGGGAACTATGGCTACACCTTC.

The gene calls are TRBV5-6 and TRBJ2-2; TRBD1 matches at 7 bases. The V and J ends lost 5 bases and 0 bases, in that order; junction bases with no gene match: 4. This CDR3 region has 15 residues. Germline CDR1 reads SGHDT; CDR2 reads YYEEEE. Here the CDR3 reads CASRQGQANTGELFF. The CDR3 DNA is TGTGCCAGCAGACAAGGACAGGCGAACACCGGGGAGCTGTTTTTT.

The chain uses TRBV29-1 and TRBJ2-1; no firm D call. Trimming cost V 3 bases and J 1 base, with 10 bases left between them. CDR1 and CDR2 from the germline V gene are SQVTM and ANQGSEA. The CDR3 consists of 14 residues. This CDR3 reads CSVDRLGSYNEQFF. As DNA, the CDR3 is TGCAGCGTTGATAGGTTGGGGTCCTACAATGAGCAGTTCTTC.

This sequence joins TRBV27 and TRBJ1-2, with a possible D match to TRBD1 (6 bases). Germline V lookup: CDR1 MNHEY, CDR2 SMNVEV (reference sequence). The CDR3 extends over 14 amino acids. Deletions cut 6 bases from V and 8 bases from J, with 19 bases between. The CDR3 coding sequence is TGTGCCAGCAGAGTTTTGTCAGGGGTAGGGGGCTACACCTTC. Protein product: CASRVLSGVGGYTF.

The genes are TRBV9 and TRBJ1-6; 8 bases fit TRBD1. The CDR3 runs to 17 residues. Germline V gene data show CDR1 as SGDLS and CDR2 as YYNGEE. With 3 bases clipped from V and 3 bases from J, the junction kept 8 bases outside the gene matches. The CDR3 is CASSALRTGCYNSPLHF. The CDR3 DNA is TGTGCCAGCAGCGCCCTTAGGACAGGGTGCTATAATTCACCCCTCCACTTT.

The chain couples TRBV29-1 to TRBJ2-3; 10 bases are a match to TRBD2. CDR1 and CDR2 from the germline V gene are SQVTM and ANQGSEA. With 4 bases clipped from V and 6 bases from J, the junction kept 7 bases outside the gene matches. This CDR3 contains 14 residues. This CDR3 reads CSVGDSGGRDTQYF. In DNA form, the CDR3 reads TGCAGCGTTGGAGATAGCGGGGGGAGGGATACGCAGTATTTT.

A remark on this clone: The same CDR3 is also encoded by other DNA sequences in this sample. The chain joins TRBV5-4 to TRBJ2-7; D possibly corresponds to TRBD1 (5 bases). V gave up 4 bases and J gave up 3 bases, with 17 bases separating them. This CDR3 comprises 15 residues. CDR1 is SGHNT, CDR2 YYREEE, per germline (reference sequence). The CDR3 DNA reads TGTGCCAGCAGCGGCGGTAAGGGGCTATTCTACGAGCAGTACTTC. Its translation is CASSGGKGLFYEQYF.